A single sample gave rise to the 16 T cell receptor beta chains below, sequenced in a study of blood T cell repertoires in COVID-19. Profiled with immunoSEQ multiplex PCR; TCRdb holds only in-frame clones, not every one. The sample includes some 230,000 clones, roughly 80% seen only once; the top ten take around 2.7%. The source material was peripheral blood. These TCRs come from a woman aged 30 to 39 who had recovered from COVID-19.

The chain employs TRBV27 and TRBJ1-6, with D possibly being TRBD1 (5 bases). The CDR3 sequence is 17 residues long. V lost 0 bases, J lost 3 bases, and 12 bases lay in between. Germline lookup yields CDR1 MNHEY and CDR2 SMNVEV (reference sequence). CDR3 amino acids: CASSLSQGSVYNSPLHF. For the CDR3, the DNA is TGTGCCAGCAGTTTATCCCAGGGAAGCGTCTATAATTCACCCCTCCACTTT.

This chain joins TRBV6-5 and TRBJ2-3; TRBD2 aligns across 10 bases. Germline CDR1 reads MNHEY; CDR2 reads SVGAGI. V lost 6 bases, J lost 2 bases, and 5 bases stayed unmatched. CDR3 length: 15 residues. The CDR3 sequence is CASRRTSGVTDTQYF. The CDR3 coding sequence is TGTGCCAGCAGGCGGACTAGCGGAGTCACAGATACGCAGTATTTT.

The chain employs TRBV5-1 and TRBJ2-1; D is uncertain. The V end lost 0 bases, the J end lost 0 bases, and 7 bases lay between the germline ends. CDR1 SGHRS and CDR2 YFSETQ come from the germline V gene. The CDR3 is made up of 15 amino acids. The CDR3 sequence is CASSLVESSYNEQFF. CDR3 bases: TGCGCCAGCAGCTTGGTCGAGAGCTCCTACAATGAGCAGTTCTTC.

The CDR3: CASSDTGIYTEAFF. In DNA, the CDR3 is TGTGCCAGCAGCGATACAGGGATCTACACTGAAGCTTTCTTT. The chain recombines TRBV5-6 with TRBJ1-1; tentative D call: TRBD1 (6 bases). The CDR3 sequence is 14 residues long. The germline V gene has CDR1 SGHDT and CDR2 YYEEEE. V lost 4 bases and J lost 3, with 13 bases in between.

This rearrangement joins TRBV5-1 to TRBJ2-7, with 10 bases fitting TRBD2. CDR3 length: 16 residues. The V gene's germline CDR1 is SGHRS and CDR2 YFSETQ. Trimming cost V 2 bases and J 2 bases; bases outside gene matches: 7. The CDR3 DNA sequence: TGCGCCAGCAGCTTTTCGGCTAGCGGGAGACCCTACGAGCAGTACTTC. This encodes CASSFSASGRPYEQYF.

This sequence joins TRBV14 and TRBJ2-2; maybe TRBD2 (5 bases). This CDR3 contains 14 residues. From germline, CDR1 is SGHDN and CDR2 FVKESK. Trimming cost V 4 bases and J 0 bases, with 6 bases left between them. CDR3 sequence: CASSRTANTGELFF. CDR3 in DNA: TGTGCCAGCAGCCGGACTGCGAACACCGGGGAGCTGTTTTTT.

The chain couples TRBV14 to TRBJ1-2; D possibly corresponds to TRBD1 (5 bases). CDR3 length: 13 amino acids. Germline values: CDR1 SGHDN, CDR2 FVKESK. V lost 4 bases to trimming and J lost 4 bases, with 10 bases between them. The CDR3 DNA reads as TGTGCCAGCAGCCCAACGACAGCCTATGGCTACACCTTC. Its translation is CASSPTTAYGYTF.

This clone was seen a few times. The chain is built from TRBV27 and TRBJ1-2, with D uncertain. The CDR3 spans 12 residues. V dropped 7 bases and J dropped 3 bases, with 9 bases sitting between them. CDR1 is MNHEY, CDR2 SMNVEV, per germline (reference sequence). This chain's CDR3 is CASIGSDYGYTF. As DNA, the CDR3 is TGTGCCAGCATCGGTAGTGACTATGGCTACACCTTC.

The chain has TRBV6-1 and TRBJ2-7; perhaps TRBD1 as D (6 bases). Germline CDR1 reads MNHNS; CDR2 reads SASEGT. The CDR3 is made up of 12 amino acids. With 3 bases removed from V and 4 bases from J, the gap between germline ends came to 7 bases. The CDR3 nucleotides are TGTGCCAGCAGTGACAGGGGTTACGAGCAGTACTTC. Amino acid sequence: CASSDRGYEQYF.

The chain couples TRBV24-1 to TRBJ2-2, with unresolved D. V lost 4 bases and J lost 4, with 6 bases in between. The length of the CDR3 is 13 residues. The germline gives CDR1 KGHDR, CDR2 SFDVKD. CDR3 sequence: CATSDEITGELFF. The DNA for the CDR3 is TGTGCCACCAGTGACGAGATCACCGGGGAGCTGTTTTTT.

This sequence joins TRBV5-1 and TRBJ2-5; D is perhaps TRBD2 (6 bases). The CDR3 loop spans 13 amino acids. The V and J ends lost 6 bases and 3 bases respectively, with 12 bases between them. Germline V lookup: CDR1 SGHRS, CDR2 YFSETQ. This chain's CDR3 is CASMIPSEETQYF. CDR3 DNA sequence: TGCGCCAGCATGATTCCTAGCGAAGAGACCCAGTACTTC. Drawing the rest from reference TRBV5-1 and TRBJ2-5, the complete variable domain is KAGVTQTPRYLIKTRGQQVTLSCSPISGHRSVSWYQQTPGQGLQFLFEYFSETQRNKGNFPGRFSGRQFSNSRSEMNVSTLELGDSALYLCASMIPSEETQYFGPGTRLLVL.

The CDR3 bases are TGCACCAGCAGCCAAGTTACGTTGACAGGCGGATCAAGGGTCCCGCCAACTAATGAAAAACTGTTTTTT. Protein sequence: CTSSQVTLTGGSRVPPTNEKLFF. The chain links TRBV1 to TRBJ1-4; the DNA was not compared with TRBD1, the D call given in the table. TRBV1 is classified as a pseudogene. This CDR3 is built from 23 residues.

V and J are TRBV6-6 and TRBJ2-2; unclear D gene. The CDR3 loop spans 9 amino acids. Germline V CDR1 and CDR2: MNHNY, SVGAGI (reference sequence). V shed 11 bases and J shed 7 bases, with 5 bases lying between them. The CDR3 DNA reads TGTGCCGGGCTCGGGGAGCTGTTTTTT. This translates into CAGLGELFF.

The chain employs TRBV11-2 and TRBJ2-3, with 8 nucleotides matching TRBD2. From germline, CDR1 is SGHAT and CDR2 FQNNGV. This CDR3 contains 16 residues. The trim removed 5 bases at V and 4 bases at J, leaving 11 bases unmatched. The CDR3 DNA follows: TGTGCCAGCAGCCCCCTGAGCGGGAGAGTGGCAGATACGCAGTATTTT. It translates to CASSPLSGRVADTQYF.

The DNA for the CDR3 is TGTGCCAGCAGCGACCTAGGGACTCTGCGGCAGTATTTT. Residues: CASSDLGTLRQYF. The V and J genes are TRBV5-6 and TRBJ2-3, with D possibly TRBD2 on 6 matching bases. The V and J ends lost 4 bases and 11 bases respectively, with 17 bases between them. CDR1 is SGHDT, CDR2 YYEEEE, per germline. The CDR3 contains 13 residues. Full variable domain (remainder filled in from reference TRBV5-6 and TRBJ2-3): DAGVTQSPTHLIKTRGQQVTLRCSPKSGHDTVSWYQQALGQGPQFIFQYYEEEERQRGNFPDRFSGHQFPNYSSELNVNALLLGDSALYLCASSDLGTLRQYFGPGTRLTVL.

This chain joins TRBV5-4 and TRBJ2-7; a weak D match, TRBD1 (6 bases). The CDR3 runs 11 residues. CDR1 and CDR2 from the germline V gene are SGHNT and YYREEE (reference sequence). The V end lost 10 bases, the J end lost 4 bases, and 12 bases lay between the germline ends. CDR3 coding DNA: TGTGCCGAGGGGGACGGATACGAGCAGTACTTC. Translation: CAEGDGYEQYF.